The 9 T cell receptor beta chains reported below all come from one sample, sequenced in a study of control samples from healthy donors and cancer patients. The table came from immunoSEQ multiplex PCR; TCRdb's copy has only in-frame clones and leaves some out. Here the sample spans over 100,000 clones, roughly 92% being singletons. Sequences were obtained from blood. The receptors stem from a man younger than 35 in good health.

This clone was counted a few times. This sequence joins TRBV11-3 and TRBJ2-3; D remains unclear. Trimming cost V 3 bases and J 5 bases, with 12 bases left between them. This CDR3 has 14 amino acids. CDR1 is SGHNT, CDR2 YENEEA, per germline. In nucleotides, the CDR3 is TGTGCCAGCAGCTTCGGTTCCCTTGGAGATACGCAGTATTTT. It translates to CASSFGSLGDTQYF. Full variable domain (remainder filled in from reference TRBV11-3 and TRBJ2-3): EAGVVQSPRYKIIEKKQPVAFWCNPISGHNTLYWYLQNLGQGPELLIRYENEEAVDDSQLPKDRFSAERLKGVDSTLKIQPAELGDSAVYLCASSFGSLGDTQYFGPGTRLTVL.

The rearrangement joins TRBV5-1 to TRBJ1-2; possible D gene TRBD1, 5 bases. The germline V gene encodes CDR1 SGHRS and CDR2 YFSETQ. V was pared by 4 bases and J by 7 bases, with 17 bases between. This CDR3 has 14 amino acids. The CDR3 DNA is TGCGCCAGCAGCACGGGACCGAGCTCGGGTGGCTACACCTTC. Encoded protein: CASSTGPSSGGYTF.

As DNA, the CDR3 is TGTGCCAGCAGCCACGACTATGAGCGACAGGCCTACTATGGCTACACCTTC. This sequence encodes CASSHDYERQAYYGYTF. The genes are TRBV4-2 and TRBJ1-2; TRBD1 might be the D (6 bases). V was cut by 3 bases and J by 3 bases, with 20 bases left in between. Germline values: CDR1 LGHNA, CDR2 YNFKEQ. The CDR3 spans 17 residues.

The V gene is TRBV6-5, the J gene TRBJ2-3, with TRBD2 identical over 9 bases. Germline CDR1 is MNHEY and CDR2 is SVGAGI. CDR3 length: 14 residues. V gave up 5 bases and J gave up 2 bases; unmatched junction bases: 2. CDR3 sequence: CASSRGLATDTQYF. In DNA, the CDR3 is TGTGCCAGCAGTCGGGGACTAGCCACAGATACGCAGTATTTT.

This sequence joins TRBV4-2 and TRBJ2-2; 12 bases fit TRBD2. The CDR3 totals 19 residues. Germline-derived CDR1 and CDR2 are LGHNA and YNFKEQ. J lost 1 base, V lost 0 bases, and 6 bases had no gene match. CDR3 sequence (DNA): TGTGCCAGCAGCCAAGATGGGACTAGCGGGCGGCGGAACACCGGGGAGCTGTTTTTT. Translating it yields CASSQDGTSGRRNTGELFF.

The chain carries TRBV6-6 and TRBJ2-5, with 9 bases identical to TRBD1. Trimming removed 5 bases from V and 5 bases from J; junction bases left unmatched: 24. The germline gives CDR1 MNHNY, CDR2 SVGAGI (reference sequence). The CDR3 has 20 residues. The CDR3 here is CASSHGGQGELVTVAETQYF. CDR3 DNA: TGTGCCAGCAGTCACGGGGGACAGGGAGAATTAGTTACGGTCGCGGAGACCCAGTACTTC.

The chain employs TRBV21-1 and TRBJ1-3. TRBV21-1 is an annotated pseudogene. CDR3 length equals 13 residues. CDR3 nucleotide sequence: TGTGCCAGCATCCCGACTGCGGGAAACACCATATATTTT. As protein: CASIPTAGNTIYF.

The chain has TRBV7-9 and TRBJ1-1; TRBD1 is a possible D gene (5 bases). V was pared by 3 bases and J by 2 bases, with 19 bases between. This CDR3 is built from 17 residues. The germline CDR1 and CDR2 sequences are SEHNR and FQNEAQ (reference sequence). The DNA for the CDR3 is TGTGCCAGCAGCTTCAGTTGGGGCAGGAGCCTTAACACTGAAGCTTTCTTT. It encodes CASSFSWGRSLNTEAFF.

The gene calls are TRBV5-5 and TRBJ2-7; 7 bases agree with TRBD2. V shed 1 base and J 4 bases; nucleotides not matched to a gene: 5. The CDR3 covers 14 residues. CDR1 SGHKS and CDR2 YYEKEE come from the germline V gene (reference sequence). The DNA of the CDR3 is TGTGCCAGCAGCTTGACGACTAGCAAATACGAGCAGTACTTC. Translated: CASSLTTSKYEQYF.